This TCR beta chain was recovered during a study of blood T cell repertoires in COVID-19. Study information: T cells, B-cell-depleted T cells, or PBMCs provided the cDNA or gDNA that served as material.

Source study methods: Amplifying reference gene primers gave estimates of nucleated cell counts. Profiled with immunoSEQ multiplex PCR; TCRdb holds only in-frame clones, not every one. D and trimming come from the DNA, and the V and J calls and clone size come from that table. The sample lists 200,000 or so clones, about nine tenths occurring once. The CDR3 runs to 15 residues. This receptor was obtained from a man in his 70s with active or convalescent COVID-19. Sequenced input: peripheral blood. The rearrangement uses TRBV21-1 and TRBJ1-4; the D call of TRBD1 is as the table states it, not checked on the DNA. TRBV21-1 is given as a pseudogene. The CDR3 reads CASSRSGTENEKLFF. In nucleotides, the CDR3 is TGTGCCAGCAGCAGATCCGGGACAGAAAATGAAAAACTGTTTTTT.